Shown below are 23 T cell receptor beta chains from a single sample sequenced in a study of T cell repertoires in cytomegalovirus infection (dated 2019 in TCRdb). The treatment or condition tag for this specimen amounts to: in vitro stimulation with specific CMV peptide epitopes to enrich CMV-specific T cells. For sequencing, an Illumina HiSeq 1500 was employed. The raw public reads went through TCRdb reprocessing: fastp at Q25, MiXCR clone calling, in-frame beta chains kept. Rows with one shared CDR3 protein collapse into an entry with the most common genes and DNA. The sample table records 700,000 to 900,000 distinct CDR3 sequences; around 29% of these occur just once. The ten largest clones add up to around 13% of the sample. These TCRs are of unknown antigen specificity. The source material was cultured CD8+ T cells from PBMCs, sampled from culture after CMV antigen stimulation. All receptors come from a human donor in good health (CMV status not recorded). Some clones in this sample may be carry-over from other donors' samples.

The V and J genes are TRBV27 and TRBJ1-5; 9 bases agree with TRBD1. CDR1 is MNHEY, CDR2 SMNVEV, per germline (reference sequence). The CDR3 is 16 residues long. The V gene end was trimmed by 5 bases and the J gene end by 4 bases; junction bases not matched to a gene: 9. In DNA, the CDR3 is TGTGCCAGCAGTCCATACAGGGGGCAATGGAATCAGCCCCAGCATTTT. This codes for CASSPYRGQWNQPQHF.

This clonotype has a handful of counts. The chain joins TRBV29-1 to TRBJ2-3, with D unresolved. V lost 3 bases, J lost 6 bases, and 13 bases lay in between. This CDR3 contains 13 residues. Germline V CDR1 and CDR2: SQVTM, ANQGSEA. Written as DNA, the CDR3 is TGCAGCGTTGAGGTGGGCCTCGGCGATACGCAGTATTTT. Its protein is CSVEVGLGDTQYF.

The chain has TRBV27 and TRBJ1-3, with TRBD1 identical over 8 bases. The CDR3 has 15 amino acids. Per the germline V gene, CDR1 is MNHEY and CDR2 is SMNVEV (reference sequence). The trim removed 4 bases at V and 4 bases at J, leaving 6 bases unmatched. Here the CDR3 DNA reads TGTGCCAGCAGTTCCCTGACAGGGGCCGGAAACACCATATATTTT. This codes for CASSSLTGAGNTIYF.

Ten or more counts support this clonotype. V is TRBV7-2 and J is TRBJ1-2; D is uncertain. With 1 base removed from V and 6 bases from J, the gap between germline ends came to 15 bases. The CDR3 is 15 residues long. The germline V gene has CDR1 SGHTA and CDR2 FQGNSA. The CDR3 region has the DNA TGTGCCAGCAGCTTAGGCCAGGTCCTAAAGGATGGCTACACCTTC. It is translated as CASSLGQVLKDGYTF. Full variable domain (missing parts from reference TRBV7-2 and TRBJ1-2): GAGVSQSPSNKVTEKGKDVELRCDPISGHTALYWYRQSLGQGLEFLIYFQGNSAPDKSGLPSDRFSAERTGGSVSTLTIQRTQQEDSAVYLCASSLGQVLKDGYTFGSGTRLTVV.

This clonotype was picked up a small number of times. This chain links TRBV5-1 with TRBJ2-7, with D hard to call. CDR1 and CDR2 from the germline V gene are SGHRS and YFSETQ. This CDR3 is built from 16 residues. V was trimmed by 0 bases and J by 2 bases, leaving 15 bases between them. This CDR3 is CASSLDGPDNPYEQYF. The CDR3 bases are TGCGCCAGCAGCTTGGATGGCCCAGACAATCCCTACGAGCAGTACTTC.

This chain connects TRBV9 to TRBJ2-3, with 7 bases fitting TRBD1. V was clipped by 3 bases and J by 5 bases; unmatched bases: 9. This CDR3 contains 15 residues. CDR1 is SGDLS and CDR2 is YYNGEE in the germline V gene. CDR3 sequence: CASSDLDRVGDTQYF. Written as DNA, the CDR3 is TGTGCCAGCAGCGACCTTGACAGGGTTGGAGATACGCAGTATTTT.

This clonotype has a handful of counts. The gene calls are TRBV20-1 and TRBJ1-5; no clear D. Trimming pared 0 bases from V and 3 bases from J, leaving 6 bases between. The CDR3 extends over 13 amino acids. Per germline, CDR1 DFQATT and CDR2 SNEGSKA (reference sequence). The CDR3 coding sequence is TGCAGTGCTAGAGATCTCAACAATCAGCCCCAGCATTTT. Protein sequence: CSARDLNNQPQHF.

This clonotype has more than one count but fewer than ten. This chain joins TRBV6-5 and TRBJ2-7, with 11 nucleotides matching TRBD2. CDR1 and CDR2 (germline): MNHEY, SVGAGI. The junction had 12 bases not matched to a gene; V was cut back by 6 bases and J by 2 bases. The CDR3 has 17 residues. The CDR3 DNA reads TGTGCCAGCAGACTTACTAGCGGGGGTATTCGAACCTACGAGCAGTACTTC. Protein product: CASRLTSGGIRTYEQYF.

This clonotype was seen many times. This sequence joins TRBV12-3 or TRBV12-4 and TRBJ2-1; D gene ambiguous. The length of the CDR3 is 15 residues. The V end was cut by 5 bases, the J end by 0 bases, with 11 bases between. The CDR3 region has the DNA TGTGCCAGCAGTCCCCCCTACAGCTCCTACAATGAGCAGTTCTTC. Its translation: CASSPPYSSYNEQFF.

Only a few counts were recorded for this clonotype. V is TRBV7-9 and J is TRBJ1-4, with no clear D. V lost 1 base and J lost 6, with 6 bases in between. This CDR3 comprises 13 residues. Germline values: CDR1 SEHNR, CDR2 FQNEAQ (reference sequence). The CDR3 bases are TGTGCCAGCAGCTTAGAAGGTCATGAAAAACTGTTTTTT. Translating gives CASSLEGHEKLFF.

This clonotype was picked up many times. The V call is TRBV7-8, the J call TRBJ1-5; no clear D gene. V dropped 2 bases and J dropped 5 bases, with 13 bases sitting between them. This CDR3 is built from 15 residues. Germline CDR1 is SGHVS and CDR2 is FQNEAQ. In nucleotides, the CDR3 is TGTGCCAGCAGCTTATTGTGGGAAAGGGATCAGCCCCAGCATTTT. This translates into CASSLLWERDQPQHF.

At least ten counts were recorded for this clonotype. The V call is TRBV7-2, the J call TRBJ1-5; D uncertain. V was pared by 5 bases and J by 0 bases, with 11 bases between. CDR3 length: 15 amino acids. Germline V lookup: CDR1 SGHTA, CDR2 FQGNSA. This CDR3 reads CASSKTLGSNQPQHF. The CDR3, as DNA: TGTGCCAGCAGCAAGACTCTGGGTAGCAATCAGCCCCAGCATTTT.

On this clonotype: One end of the junction does not line up with germline, which may come from a read error. The chain links TRBV9 to TRBJ1-5; the D gene is possibly TRBD1 (5 bases). The CDR3 has 15 residues. Looked up from germline, CDR1 is SGDLS and CDR2 is YYNGEE. The CDR3 DNA reads as TGTGCCAGCAGCGTATCGGGGGTACGCAATCAGCCCCAACATTTT. This sequence encodes CASSVSGVRNQPQHF.

The CDR3 region is CASSINHRLDTEAFF. The CDR3 bases are TGTGCCAGTAGTATCAACCACAGGCTGGACACTGAAGCTTTCTTT. This chain joins TRBV19 and TRBJ1-1, with D perhaps matching TRBD1 (5 bases). Germline loops: CDR1 LNHDA, CDR2 SQIVND (reference sequence). The CDR3 covers 15 residues. Trimming stripped 3 bases from V and 3 bases from J, with 14 bases between. The variable domain in full, with the rest retrieved from reference TRBV19 and TRBJ1-1, is DGGITQSPKYLFRKEGQNVTLSCEQNLNHDAMYWYRQDPGQGLRLIYYSQIVNDFQKGDIAEGYSVSREKKESFPLTVTSAQKNPTAFYLCASSINHRLDTEAFFGQGTRLTVV.

The chain joins TRBV5-6 to TRBJ2-5; no definite D call. Germline values: CDR1 SGHDT, CDR2 YYEEEE. V dropped 2 bases and J dropped 7 bases, with 12 bases sitting between them. The CDR3 length is 13 residues. The CDR3 DNA follows: TGTGCCAGCAGCTTTATCGCCGATCTGACCCAGTACTTC. This gives the protein CASSFIADLTQYF.

This clonotype showed up just a few times. The rearrangement uses TRBV4-2 and TRBJ1-2; 11 bases fit TRBD1. V shed 0 bases and J 7 bases; nucleotides not matched to a gene: 10. The CDR3 runs 17 residues. CDR1 and CDR2 (germline): LGHNA, YNFKEQ. CDR3 nucleotide sequence: TGTGCCAGCAGCCAAGAAAGGACAGGGGGCCAGGATCCTGGCTACACCTTC. It translates to CASSQERTGGQDPGYTF.

The V and J genes are TRBV15 and TRBJ1-2; tentatively, D is TRBD1 (5 bases). The CDR3 has 14 residues. V was clipped by 10 bases and J by 3 bases, with 18 bases between them. Germline assignment: CDR1 LNHNV and CDR2 YYDKDF (reference sequence). In DNA, the CDR3 is TGTGCCATCCCCTCAAAAACAGGCGACTATGGCTACACCTTC. As protein: CAIPSKTGDYGYTF. The variable domain in full, with the rest retrieved from reference TRBV15 and TRBJ1-2, is DAMVIQNPRYQVTQFGKPVTLSCSQTLNHNVMYWYQQKSSQAPKLLFHYYDKDFNNEADTPDNFQSRRPNTSFCFLDIRSPGLGDTAMYLCAIPSKTGDYGYTFGSGTRLTVV.

This clonotype turned up a few times. The rearrangement links TRBV4-2 to TRBJ1-2; TRBD1 might be the D (6 bases). The CDR3 consists of 18 residues. Trimming removed 4 bases from V and 5 bases from J, with 26 bases in between. The germline V gene encodes CDR1 LGHNA and CDR2 YNFKEQ. CDR3 coding DNA: TGTGCCAGCAGCCCCACCACTCGCGGGGGCGAGCTAGGGTATGGCTACACCTTC. Amino acid sequence: CASSPTTRGGELGYGYTF.

This clonotype was seen ten or more times. The CDR3 loop reads CASSQEGAWTPYPDTQYF. In DNA form, the CDR3 reads TGCGCCAGCAGCCAAGAGGGGGCATGGACGCCATATCCAGATACGCAGTATTTT. The chain uses TRBV4-3 and TRBJ2-3, with D perhaps matching TRBD1 (6 bases). Germline V CDR1 and CDR2: LGHNA, YSLEER. The CDR3 loop spans 18 amino acids. V lost 0 bases and J lost 4, with 20 bases in between.

The rearrangement joins TRBV11-3 to TRBJ2-2, with 9 positions matching TRBD1. The CDR3 extends over 18 amino acids. Losses at the gene ends were 2 bases for V and 5 bases for J; bases not matched to a gene: 12. Germline lookup yields CDR1 SGHNT and CDR2 YENEEA. CDR3 sequence (DNA): TGTGCCAGCAGCTTATTCGCCACCGGGGGACAGGGAACCGGGGAGCTGTTTTTT. It codes for CASSLFATGGQGTGELFF.

This clonotype was found many times. J is TRBJ1-2 and V is TRBV7-8; 8 nucleotides align to TRBD1. The length of the CDR3 is 14 residues. With 0 bases clipped from V and 4 bases from J, the junction kept 1 base outside the gene matches. Germline V lookup: CDR1 SGHVS, CDR2 FQNEAQ. The DNA for the CDR3 is TGTGCCAGCAGCTTAGCACAGGGGGGCTATGGCTACACCTTC. It translates to CASSLAQGGYGYTF.

In DNA, the CDR3 is TGTGCCAGCAGTGCCACAGGCTCCTCACCCCTCCACTTT. This translates into CASSATGSSPLHF. This chain joins TRBV12-3 or TRBV12-4 and TRBJ1-6; D possibly corresponds to TRBD1 (5 bases). Trimming took 5 bases from V and 10 from J, leaving 12 bases between them. The CDR3 consists of 13 residues.

This clonotype was counted only a few times. The chain is built from TRBV10-2 and TRBJ2-1; 9 bases agree with TRBD1. Trimming at V came to 3 bases and at J to 9 bases, leaving 15 bases not matched to a gene. CDR3 length: 17 residues. Germline lookup yields CDR1 WSHSY and CDR2 SAAADI. CDR3 nucleotide sequence: TGCGCCAGCAGTGAACGAGCAGGGACAGGGAGGGTCGGTGAGCAGTTCTTC. It translates to CASSERAGTGRVGEQFF.